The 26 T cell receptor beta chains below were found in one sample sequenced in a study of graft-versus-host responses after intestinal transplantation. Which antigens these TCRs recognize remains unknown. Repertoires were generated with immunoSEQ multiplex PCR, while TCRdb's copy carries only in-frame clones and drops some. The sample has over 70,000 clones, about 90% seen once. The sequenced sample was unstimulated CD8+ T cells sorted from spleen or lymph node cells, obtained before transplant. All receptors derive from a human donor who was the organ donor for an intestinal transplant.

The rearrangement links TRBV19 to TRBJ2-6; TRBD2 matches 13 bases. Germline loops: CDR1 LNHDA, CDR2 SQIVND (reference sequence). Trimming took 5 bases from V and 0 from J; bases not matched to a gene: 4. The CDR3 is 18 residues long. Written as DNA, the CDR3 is TGTGCCAGTAGTGAGGGACTAGCGGGGAGCTCTGGGGCCAACGTCCTGACTTTC. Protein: CASSEGLAGSSGANVLTF.

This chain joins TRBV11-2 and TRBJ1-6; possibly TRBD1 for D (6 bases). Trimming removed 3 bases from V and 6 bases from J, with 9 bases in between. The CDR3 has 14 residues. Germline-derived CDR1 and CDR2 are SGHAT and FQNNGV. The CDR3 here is CASSFQGTNSPLHF. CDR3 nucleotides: TGTGCCAGCAGCTTTCAGGGGACTAATTCACCCCTCCACTTT.

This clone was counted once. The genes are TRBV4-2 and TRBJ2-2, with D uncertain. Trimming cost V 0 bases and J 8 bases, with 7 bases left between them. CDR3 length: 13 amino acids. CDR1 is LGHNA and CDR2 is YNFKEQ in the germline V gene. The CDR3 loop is CASSQDKEGELFF. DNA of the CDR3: TGTGCCAGCAGCCAAGATAAGGAGGGGGAGCTGTTTTTT.

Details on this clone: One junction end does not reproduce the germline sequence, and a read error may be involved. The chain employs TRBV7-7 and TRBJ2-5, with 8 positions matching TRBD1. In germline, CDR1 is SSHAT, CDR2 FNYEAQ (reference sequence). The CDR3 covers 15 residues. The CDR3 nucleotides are TGTGCTAGCAGCTTAGGTTGGACAGGGAAAGAGACCCAGTACTTC. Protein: CASSLGWTGKETQYF.

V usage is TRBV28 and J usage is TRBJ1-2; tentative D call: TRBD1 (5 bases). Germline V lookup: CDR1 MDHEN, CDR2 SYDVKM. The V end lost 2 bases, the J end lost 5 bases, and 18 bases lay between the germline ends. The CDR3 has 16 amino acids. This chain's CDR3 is CASSLASWNPGYGYTF. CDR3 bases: TGTGCCAGCAGTTTAGCCTCGTGGAACCCAGGGTATGGCTACACCTTC.

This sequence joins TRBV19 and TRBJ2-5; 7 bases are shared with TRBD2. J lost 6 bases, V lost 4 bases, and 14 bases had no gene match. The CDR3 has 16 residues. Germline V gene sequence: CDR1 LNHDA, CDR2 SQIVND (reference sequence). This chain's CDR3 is CASSTRLAQGVQTQYF. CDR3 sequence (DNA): TGTGCCAGTAGTACAAGACTAGCTCAGGGTGTTCAGACCCAGTACTTC.

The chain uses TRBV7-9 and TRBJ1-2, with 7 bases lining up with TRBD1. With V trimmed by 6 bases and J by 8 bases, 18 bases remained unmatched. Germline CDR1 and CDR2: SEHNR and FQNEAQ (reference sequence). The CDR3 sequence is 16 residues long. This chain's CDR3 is CASSLSPSDRVEGYTF. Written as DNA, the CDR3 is TGTGCCAGCAGTCTCTCCCCCTCCGACAGGGTGGAAGGCTACACCTTC.

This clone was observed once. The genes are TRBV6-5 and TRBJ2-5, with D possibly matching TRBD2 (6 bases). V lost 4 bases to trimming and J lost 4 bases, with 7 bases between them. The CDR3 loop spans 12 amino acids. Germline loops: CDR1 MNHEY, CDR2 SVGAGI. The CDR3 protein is CASSSGGETQYF. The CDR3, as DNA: TGTGCCAGCAGTTCCGGGGGAGAGACCCAGTACTTC.

The CDR3: CASSLDGEAPLHF. In nucleotides, the CDR3 is TGTGCCAGCAGTTTAGACGGTGAGGCACCCCTCCACTTT. This rearrangement joins TRBV27 to TRBJ1-6; D is unresolved. Trimming left V 2 bases short and J 11 bases short, with 10 bases between. There are 13 residues in the CDR3. The germline V gene has CDR1 MNHEY and CDR2 SMNVEV (reference sequence).

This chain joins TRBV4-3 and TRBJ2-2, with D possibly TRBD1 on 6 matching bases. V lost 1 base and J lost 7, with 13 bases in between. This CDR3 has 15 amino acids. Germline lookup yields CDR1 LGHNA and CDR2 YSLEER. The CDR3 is CASSQAGVRYGELFF. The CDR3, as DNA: TGCGCCAGCAGCCAAGCAGGGGTTCGTTACGGGGAGCTGTTTTTT.

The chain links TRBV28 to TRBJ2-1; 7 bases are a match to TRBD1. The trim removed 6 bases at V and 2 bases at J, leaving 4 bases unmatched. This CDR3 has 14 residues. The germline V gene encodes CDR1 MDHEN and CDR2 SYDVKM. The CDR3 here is CASRTGTAYNEQFF. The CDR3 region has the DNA TGTGCCAGCAGGACCGGGACAGCCTACAATGAGCAGTTCTTC.

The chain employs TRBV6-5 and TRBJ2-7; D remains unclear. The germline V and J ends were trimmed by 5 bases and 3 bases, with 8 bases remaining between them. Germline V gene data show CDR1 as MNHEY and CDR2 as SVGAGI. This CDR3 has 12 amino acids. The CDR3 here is CASSEAFYEQYV. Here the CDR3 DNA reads TGTGCCAGCAGTGAAGCGTTCTACGAGCAGTACGTC.

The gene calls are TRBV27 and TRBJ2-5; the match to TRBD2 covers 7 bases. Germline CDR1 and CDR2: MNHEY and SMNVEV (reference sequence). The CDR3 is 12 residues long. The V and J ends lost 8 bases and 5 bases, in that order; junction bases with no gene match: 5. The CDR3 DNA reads TGTGCCAGCGGCTGGCGGGGGGAGACCCAGTACTTC. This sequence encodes CASGWRGETQYF.

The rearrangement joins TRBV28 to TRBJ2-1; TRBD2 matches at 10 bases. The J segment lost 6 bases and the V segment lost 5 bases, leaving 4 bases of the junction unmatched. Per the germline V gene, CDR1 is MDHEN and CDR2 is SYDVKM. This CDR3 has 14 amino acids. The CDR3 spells CASSDSGGPNEQFF. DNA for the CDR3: TGTGCCAGCAGTGATAGCGGGGGGCCCAATGAGCAGTTCTTC.

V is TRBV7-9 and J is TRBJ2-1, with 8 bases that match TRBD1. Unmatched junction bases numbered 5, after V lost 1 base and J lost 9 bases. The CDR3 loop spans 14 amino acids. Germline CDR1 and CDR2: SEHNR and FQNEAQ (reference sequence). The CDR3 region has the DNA TGTGCCAGCAGCTTAGATCGGACAGGGCTTGAGCAGTTCTTC. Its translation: CASSLDRTGLEQFF.

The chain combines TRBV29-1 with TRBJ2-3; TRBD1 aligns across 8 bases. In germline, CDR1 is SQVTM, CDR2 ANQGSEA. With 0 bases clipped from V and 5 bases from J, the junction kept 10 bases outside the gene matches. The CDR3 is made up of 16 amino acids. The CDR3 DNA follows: TGCAGCGTTGAAGAGGGGGACAGGTCGATTGGAGATACGCAGTATTTT. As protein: CSVEEGDRSIGDTQYF.

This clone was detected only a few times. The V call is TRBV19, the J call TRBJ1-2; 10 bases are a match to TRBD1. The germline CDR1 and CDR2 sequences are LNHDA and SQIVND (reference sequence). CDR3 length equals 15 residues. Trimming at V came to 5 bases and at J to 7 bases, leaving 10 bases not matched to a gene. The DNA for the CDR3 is TGTGCCAGTAGTCCTGGGACAGGGGATGTTGGTGGCTACACCTTC. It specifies CASSPGTGDVGGYTF. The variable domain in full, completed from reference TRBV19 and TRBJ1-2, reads DGGITQSPKYLFRKEGQNVTLSCEQNLNHDAMYWYRQDPGQGLRLIYYSQIVNDFQKGDIAEGYSVSREKKESFPLTVTSAQKNPTAFYLCASSPGTGDVGGYTFGSGTRLTVV.

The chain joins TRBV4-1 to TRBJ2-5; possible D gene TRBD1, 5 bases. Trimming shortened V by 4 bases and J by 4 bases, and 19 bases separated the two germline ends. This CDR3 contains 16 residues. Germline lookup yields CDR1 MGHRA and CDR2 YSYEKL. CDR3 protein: CASSPIILGQGETQYF. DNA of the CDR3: TGCGCCAGCAGCCCGATCATCTTGGGTCAGGGAGAGACCCAGTACTTC.

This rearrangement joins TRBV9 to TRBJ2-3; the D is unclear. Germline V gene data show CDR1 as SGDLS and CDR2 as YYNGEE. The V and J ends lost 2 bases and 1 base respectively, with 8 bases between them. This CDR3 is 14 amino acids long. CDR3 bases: TGTGCCAGCAGCGTGGGTGGGCGCACAGATACGCAGTATTTT. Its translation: CASSVGGRTDTQYF. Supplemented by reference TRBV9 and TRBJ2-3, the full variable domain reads DSGVTQTPKHLITATGQRVTLRCSPRSGDLSVYWYQQSLDQGLQFLIQYYNGEERAKGNILERFSAQQFPDLHSELNLSSLELGDSALYFCASSVGGRTDTQYFGPGTRLTVL.

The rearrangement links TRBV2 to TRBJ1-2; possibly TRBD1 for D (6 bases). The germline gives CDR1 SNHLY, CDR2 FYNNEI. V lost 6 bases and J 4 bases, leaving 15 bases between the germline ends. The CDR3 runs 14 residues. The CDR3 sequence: CASSSPGTPYGYTF. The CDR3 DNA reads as TGTGCCAGCAGCTCACCCGGGACACCCTATGGCTACACCTTC. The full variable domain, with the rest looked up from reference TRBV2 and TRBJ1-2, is EPEVTQTPSHQVTQMGQEVILRCVPISNHLYFYWYRQILGQKVEFLVSFYNNEISEKSEIFDDQFSVERPDGSNFTLKIRSTKLEDSAMYFCASSSPGTPYGYTFGSGTRLTVV.

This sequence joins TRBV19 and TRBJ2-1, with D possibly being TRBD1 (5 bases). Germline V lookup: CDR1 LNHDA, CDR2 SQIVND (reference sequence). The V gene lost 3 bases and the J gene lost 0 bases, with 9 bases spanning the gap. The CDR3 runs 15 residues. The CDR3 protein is CASSIDSNSYNEQFF. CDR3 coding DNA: TGTGCCAGTAGTATTGACAGTAACTCCTACAATGAGCAGTTCTTC.

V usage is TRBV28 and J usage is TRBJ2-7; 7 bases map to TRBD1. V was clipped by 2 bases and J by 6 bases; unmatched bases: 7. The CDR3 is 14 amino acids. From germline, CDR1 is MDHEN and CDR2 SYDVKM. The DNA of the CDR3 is TGTGCCAGCAGTTTAGGGGACAGAATCTCCGAGCAGTACGTC. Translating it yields CASSLGDRISEQYV.

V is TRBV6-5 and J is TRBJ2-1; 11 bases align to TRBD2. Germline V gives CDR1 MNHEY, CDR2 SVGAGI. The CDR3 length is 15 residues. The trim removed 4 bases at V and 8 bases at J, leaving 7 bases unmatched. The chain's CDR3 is CASSFSGGAGHEQFF. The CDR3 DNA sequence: TGTGCCAGCAGTTTTAGCGGGGGGGCCGGGCATGAGCAGTTCTTC.

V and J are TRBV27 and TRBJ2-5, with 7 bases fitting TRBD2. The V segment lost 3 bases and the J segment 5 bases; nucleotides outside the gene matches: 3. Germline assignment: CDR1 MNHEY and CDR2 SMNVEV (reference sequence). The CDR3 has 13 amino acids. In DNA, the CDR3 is TGTGCCAGCAGTTTTTGGGAGGGGGAGACCCAGTACTTC. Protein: CASSFWEGETQYF.

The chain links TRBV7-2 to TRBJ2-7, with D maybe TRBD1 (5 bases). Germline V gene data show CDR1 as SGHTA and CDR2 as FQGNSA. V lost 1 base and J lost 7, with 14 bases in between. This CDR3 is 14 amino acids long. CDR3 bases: TGTGCCAGCAGCTTAGGCGGCGGCAGGGTAGAGCAGTACGTC. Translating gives CASSLGGGRVEQYV.

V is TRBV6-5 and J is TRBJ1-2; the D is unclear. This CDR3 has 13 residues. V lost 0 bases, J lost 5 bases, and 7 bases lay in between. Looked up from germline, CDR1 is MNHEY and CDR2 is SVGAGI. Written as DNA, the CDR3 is TGTGCCAGCAGTTACTCAGGAGGTTATGGCTACACCTTC. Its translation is CASSYSGGYGYTF.